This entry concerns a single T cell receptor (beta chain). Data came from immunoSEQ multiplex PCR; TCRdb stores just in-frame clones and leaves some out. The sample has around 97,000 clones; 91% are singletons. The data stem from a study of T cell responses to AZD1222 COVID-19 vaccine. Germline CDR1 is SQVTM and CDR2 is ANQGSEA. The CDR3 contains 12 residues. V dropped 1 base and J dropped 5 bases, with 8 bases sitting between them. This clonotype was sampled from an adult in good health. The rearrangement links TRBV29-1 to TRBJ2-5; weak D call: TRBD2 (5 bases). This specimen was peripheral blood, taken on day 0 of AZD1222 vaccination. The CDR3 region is CSVEARGETQYF. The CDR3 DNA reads TGCAGCGTTGAAGCCCGAGGGGAGACCCAGTACTTC.